This is a list of T cell receptor beta chains from one sample in a study of cytomegalovirus exposure and HLA in healthy donors. Method: immunoSEQ multiplex PCR; TCRdb's copy keeps in-frame clones and lacks some. The data show 120,000 to 150,000 clones, with 65% to 90% seen just once and 1.2% held by the top ten. The sample taken for sequencing was PBMCs. The receptor set was obtained from a female donor in good health and CMV-seronegative. Both conserved end residues are part of each CDR3. Fields, in order: V gene, J gene, D gene, clone size, CDR3 DNA, CDR3 protein. D genes are given only for firm matches. Size values are once, few and many counts, or a class for expanded clones, and some rows have none.

>TRBV9|TRBJ2-1|TRBD2|NA
TGTGCCAGCAGCGTAGGGTGGGGGGGGAATGAGCAGTTCTTC
CASSVGWGGNEQFF
>TRBV7-9|TRBJ1-4|NA|NA
TGTGCCAGCAGCTTAGGAGGAATTAGGGAAAAACTGTTTTTT
CASSLGGIREKLFF
>TRBV7-9|TRBJ2-7|TRBD2|NA
TGTGCCAGCAGCTTAAGCGGGATAAGCTCCTACGAGCAGTACTTC
CASSLSGISSYEQYF
>TRBV9|TRBJ2-5|NA|NA
TGTGCCAGCAGCGTAGCTGGGGGGATCCAAGAGACCCAGTACTTC
CASSVAGGIQETQYF
>TRBV18|TRBJ2-5|NA|NA
TGTGCCAGCTCACCACGAGAGGTTATCCAAGAGACCCAGTACTTC
CASSPREVIQETQYF
>TRBV7-2|TRBJ1-1|NA|few
TGTGCCAGCAGCTTCAGTCAGAACACTGAAGCTTTCTTT
CASSFSQNTEAFF
>TRBV5-4|TRBJ2-3|NA|NA
TGTGCCAGCAGCCCGGGACTTCGCACAGATACGCAGTATTTT
CASSPGLRTDTQYF
>TRBV6-5|TRBJ2-7|TRBD1|NA
TGTGCCAGCAGCCCACGGACAGGGGGCAACGAGCAGTACTTC
CASSPRTGGNEQYF
>TRBV6-6|TRBJ2-7|TRBD2|NA
TGTGCCAGCAGTTACGACGTGGGAGGGTACGAGCAGTACTTC
CASSYDVGGYEQYF
>TRBV9|TRBJ1-4|NA|NA
TGTGCCAGCAGCGTAGTTGAGGAAGCAACTAATGAAAAACTGTTTTTT
CASSVVEEATNEKLFF
>TRBV6-1|TRBJ2-7|TRBD1|NA
TGTGCCAGCAGTGATGCCCGGACAGGGGACTACGAGCAGTACTTC
CASSDARTGDYEQYF
>TRBV28|TRBJ2-5|TRBD1|NA
TGTGCCAGCAGTATCCCGGGACAGGCTCAAGAGACCCAGTACTTC
CASSIPGQAQETQYF
>TRBV7-9|TRBJ1-5|NA|NA
TGTGCCAGCAGCCTAGCGATGTCGGGACAGCCCCAGCATTTT
CASSLAMSGQPQHF
>TRBV30|TRBJ2-7|TRBD1|NA
TGTGCCTGGAGTATATCCGGGACAGTGGGCTACGAGCAGTACTTC
CAWSISGTVGYEQYF
>TRBV27|TRBJ2-2|TRBD2|NA
TGTGCCAGCAGTCCCATGTGGGTAGCGGGACCCCAAGAGCTGTTTTTT
CASSPMWVAGPQELFF
>TRBV9|TRBJ1-1|TRBD1|NA
TGTGCCAGCAGCGAGGGGGCCGCCGGCACTGAAGCTTTCTTT
CASSEGAAGTEAFF
>TRBV11-2|TRBJ1-4|NA|NA
TGTGCCAGCAGCTTAACCCGGACAGATGAAAAACTGTTTTTT
CASSLTRTDEKLFF
>TRBV19|TRBJ1-1|NA|NA
TGTGCCAGTAGTAAGGAGATGAACACTGAAGCTTTCTTT
CASSKEMNTEAFF
>TRBV9|TRBJ2-1|TRBD2|NA
TGTGCCAGCAGCGTTGGGAGCGGGAGTATCGATGAGCAGTTCTTC
CASSVGSGSIDEQFF
>TRBV5-6|TRBJ1-6|TRBD1|NA
TGTGCCAGCAGCCTAATAACTCGGACAGGGGGGGCTCGATGGTCACCCCTCCACTTT
CASSLITRTGGARWSPLHF
>TRBV2|TRBJ2-7|NA|NA
TGTGCCAGCAGTGAAGGGCAACCCTACGAGCAGTACTTC
CASSEGQPYEQYF
>TRBV28|TRBJ1-1|NA|NA
TGTGCCAGCAGCCCAACAGGGATCCCTGAAGCTTTCTTT
CASSPTGIPEAFF
>TRBV19|TRBJ1-5|TRBD1|NA
TGTGCCAGTACCCGGACAGGCCAAAGTAATCAGCCCCAGCATTTT
CASTRTGQSNQPQHF
>TRBV5-8|TRBJ2-7|TRBD2|NA
TGTGCCAGCAGCGCACCCGGACTAGCGGGTTTCGAGCAGTACTTC
CASSAPGLAGFEQYF
>TRBV6-1|TRBJ2-7|NA|NA
TGTGCCAGCAGTGAATTAGGGGCGCCCTACGAGCAGTACTTC
CASSELGAPYEQYF
>TRBV6-5|TRBJ1-2|NA|few
TGTGCCAGAAGACGGGGGGTGAACTATGGCTACACCTTC
CARRRGVNYGYTF
>TRBV7-9|TRBJ2-6|NA|NA
TGTGCCAGCAGCTTTATACAGCTCCCCTCTGGGGCCAACGTCCTGACTTTC
CASSFIQLPSGANVLTF
>TRBV28|TRBJ2-2|TRBD1|NA
TGTGCCAGCAGTCCCAGACAGGGAAGGACCGGGGAGCTGTTTTTT
CASSPRQGRTGELFF